This is a list of T cell receptor beta chains from one sample in a study of OX40 agonist ivuxolimab in advanced cancers. TCRdb's copy holds only in-frame clones and misses some; the assay was immunoSEQ multiplex PCR. The sample has roughly 28,000 clones; more than 85% are singletons. Source: CD4+ or CD8+ T cells sorted from blood, taken in a trial of the OX40 agonist ivuxolimab. The receptor set was obtained from an adult with an advanced solid tumor such as melanoma, head and neck, liver or kidney cancer. Each CDR3 is given with its conserved first and last residue.

j_gene | v_gene | len | CDR3aa
TRBJ2-7 | TRBV11-2 | 13 | CASSETSVYEQYF
. | TRBV7-8 | 12 | CASSGNPYEQYF
TRBJ2-1 | TRBV28 | 16 | CASTPFGLAGYNEQFF
TRBJ2-5 | TRBV4-3 | 16 | CASSQDLGFFQETQYF
TRBJ1-1 | TRBV11-3 | 14 | CASSYRGLETEAFF
TRBJ2-2 | TRBV21-1 | 15 | CASIFRDRSTGELFF
TRBJ1-1 | TRBV9 | 13 | CASSPGDGREAFF
TRBJ1-1 | TRBV6-5 | 14 | CASSYGSGGLEAFF
TRBJ1-5 | TRBV2 | 15 | CASRVDGLSNQPQHF
TRBJ2-2 | TRBV4-1 | 13 | CASSPQGAGELFF
TRBJ1-2 | TRBV14 | 15 | CASSQVGQGGYGYTF
TRBJ2-7 | TRBV10-3 | 13 | CAIREGTSDEQYF
TRBJ2-7 | TRBV5-6 | 14 | CASSPQGSSYEQYF
TRBJ1-5 | TRBV27 | 16 | CASSPNPQGADQPQHF
TRBJ2-5 | TRBV2 | 16 | CASRWDRERGQETQYF
TRBJ2-2 | TRBV11-3 | 13 | CASSIGSTGELFF
TRBJ1-2 | TRBV7-9 | 15 | CASSPPQGNVDGYTF
TRBJ1-4 | TRBV4-1 | 20 | CASSPTGYRDREVLGEKLFF
TRBJ2-7 | TRBV30 | 13 | CAWSVRQSYEQYF
TRBJ2-1 | TRBV5-1 | 16 | CASSLGLQGSYNEQFF
TRBJ1-1 | TRBV5-8 | 14 | CASSWGQGRTEAFF
TRBJ1-1 | TRBV4-1 | 15 | CASSQVGFRDTEAFF
TRBJ2-2 | TRBV5-8 | 14 | CASSPEPGSGELFF
TRBJ2-3 | TRBV7-9 | 14 | CASRVDVDQDTQYF
TRBJ2-6 | TRBV27 | 16 | CASSLYAGAGANVLTF
TRBJ2-1 | TRBV4-2 | 17 | CASSQEALGWVYNEQFF
TRBJ2-7 | TRBV5-1 | 14 | CASSMGQGGYEQYF
TRBJ1-1 | TRBV30 | 13 | CAWIPYSNTEAFF
TRBJ2-1 | TRBV28 | 15 | CASSSGLAGIGEQFF
TRBJ2-7 | TRBV21-1 | 16 | CASSVGVSGIGYEQYF
TRBJ1-5 | TRBV2 | 15 | CASSDRGSVSQPQHF
TRBJ2-1 | TRBV6-5 | 15 | CASSLTSGIYNEQFF
TRBJ1-2 | TRBV6-5 | 14 | CASRDLGANYGYTF
TRBJ2-3 | TRBV10-1 | 15 | CASSESLLFTDTQYF
TRBJ1-5 | TRBV28 | 17 | CASSLFWAGYSNQPQHF
TRBJ2-2 | TRBV9 | 16 | CASSVVVGASDGELFF
TRBJ2-7 | TRBV27 | 16 | CASSFLSGQGDYEQYF